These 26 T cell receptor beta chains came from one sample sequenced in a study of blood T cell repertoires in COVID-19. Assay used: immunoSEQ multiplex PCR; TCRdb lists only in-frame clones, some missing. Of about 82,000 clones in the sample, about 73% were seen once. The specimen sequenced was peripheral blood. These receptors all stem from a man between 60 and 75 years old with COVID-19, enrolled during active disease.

CDR3 nucleotides: TGTGCCAGCAGCTCCGGACTAGCGGGTTCCTACAATGAGCAGTTCTTC. It encodes CASSSGLAGSYNEQFF. V usage is TRBV11-3 and J usage is TRBJ2-1, with 11 bases lining up with TRBD2. The germline V gene encodes CDR1 SGHNT and CDR2 YENEEA. The CDR3 length is 16 residues. V trimming: 4 bases; J trimming: 1 base; junction bases outside the gene matches: 3.

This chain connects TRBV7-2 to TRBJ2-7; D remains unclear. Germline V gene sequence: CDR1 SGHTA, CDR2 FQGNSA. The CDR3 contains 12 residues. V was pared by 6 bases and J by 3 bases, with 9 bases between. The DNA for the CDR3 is TGTGCCAGCAGTTATGAGATCTACGAGCAGTACTTC. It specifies CASSYEIYEQYF.

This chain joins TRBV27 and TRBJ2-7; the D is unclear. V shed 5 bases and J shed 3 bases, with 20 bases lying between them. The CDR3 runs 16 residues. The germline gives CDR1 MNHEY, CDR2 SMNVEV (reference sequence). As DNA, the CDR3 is TGTGCCAGCAGTCCATGGTCAGGTATCCCCCGCTACGAGCAGTACTTC. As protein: CASSPWSGIPRYEQYF.

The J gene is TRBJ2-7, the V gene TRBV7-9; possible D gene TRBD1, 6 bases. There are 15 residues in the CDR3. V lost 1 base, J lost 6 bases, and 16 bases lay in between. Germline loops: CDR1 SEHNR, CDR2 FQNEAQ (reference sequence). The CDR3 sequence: CASSLGWDKGREQYF. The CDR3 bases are TGTGCCAGCAGCTTAGGATGGGACAAGGGGCGCGAGCAGTACTTC.

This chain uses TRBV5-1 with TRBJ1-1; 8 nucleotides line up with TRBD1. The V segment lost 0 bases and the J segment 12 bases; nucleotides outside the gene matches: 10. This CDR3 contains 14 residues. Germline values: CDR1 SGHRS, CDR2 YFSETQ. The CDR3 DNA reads TGCGCCAGCAGCTTGGGGCAGGGGGCCGGTCTAACTTTCTTT. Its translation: CASSLGQGAGLTFF.

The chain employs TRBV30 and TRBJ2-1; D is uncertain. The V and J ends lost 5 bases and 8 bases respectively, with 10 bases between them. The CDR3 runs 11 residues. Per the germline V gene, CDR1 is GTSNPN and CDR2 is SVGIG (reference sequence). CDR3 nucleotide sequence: TGTGCCTGGTCGAACCGCGATGAGCAGTTCTTC. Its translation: CAWSNRDEQFF.

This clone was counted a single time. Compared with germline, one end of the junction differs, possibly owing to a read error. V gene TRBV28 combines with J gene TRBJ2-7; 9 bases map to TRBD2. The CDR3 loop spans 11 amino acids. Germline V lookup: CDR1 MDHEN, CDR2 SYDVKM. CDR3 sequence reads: CIAGGTDEQYF. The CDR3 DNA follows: TGCATCGCGGGGGGGACTGACGAGCAGTACTTC.

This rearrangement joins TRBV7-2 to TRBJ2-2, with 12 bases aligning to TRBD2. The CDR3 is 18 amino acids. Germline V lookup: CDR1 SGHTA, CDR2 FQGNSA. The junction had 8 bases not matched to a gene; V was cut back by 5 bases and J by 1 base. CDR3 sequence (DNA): TGTGCCAGCAGCAAACTAGCGGGAGGAATAAAGAACACCGGGGAGCTGTTTTTT. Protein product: CASSKLAGGIKNTGELFF.

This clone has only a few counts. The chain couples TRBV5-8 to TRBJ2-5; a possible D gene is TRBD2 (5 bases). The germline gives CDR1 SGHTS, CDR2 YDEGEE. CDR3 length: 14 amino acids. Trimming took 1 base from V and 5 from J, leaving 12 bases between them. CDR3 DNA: TGTGCCAGCAGCTTGCTTGCGGGTAGGGAGACCCAGTACTTC. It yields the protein CASSLLAGRETQYF.

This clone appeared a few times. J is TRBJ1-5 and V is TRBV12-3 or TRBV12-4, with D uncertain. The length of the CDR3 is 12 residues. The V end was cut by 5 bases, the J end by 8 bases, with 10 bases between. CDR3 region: CASSLEVKPQHF. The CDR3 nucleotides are TGTGCCAGCAGTCTCGAGGTGAAGCCCCAGCATTTT.

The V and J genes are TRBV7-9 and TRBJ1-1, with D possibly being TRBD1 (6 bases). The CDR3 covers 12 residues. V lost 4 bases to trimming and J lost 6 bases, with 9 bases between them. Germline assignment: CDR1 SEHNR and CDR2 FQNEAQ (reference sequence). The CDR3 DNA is TGTGCCAGCAGCTACTACAGGGCTGAAGCTTTCTTT. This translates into CASSYYRAEAFF.

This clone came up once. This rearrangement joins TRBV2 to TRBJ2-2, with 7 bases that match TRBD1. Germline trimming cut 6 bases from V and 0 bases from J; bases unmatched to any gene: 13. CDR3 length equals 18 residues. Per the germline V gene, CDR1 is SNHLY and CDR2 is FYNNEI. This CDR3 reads CASRSPRDSSSNTGELFF. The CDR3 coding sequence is TGTGCCAGCAGGAGCCCCAGGGACAGCAGTTCGAACACCGGGGAGCTGTTTTTT.

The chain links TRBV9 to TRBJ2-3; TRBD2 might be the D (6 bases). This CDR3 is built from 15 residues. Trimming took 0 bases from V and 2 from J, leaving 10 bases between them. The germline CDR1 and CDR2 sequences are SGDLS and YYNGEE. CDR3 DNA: TGTGCCAGCAGCGTAGTCGGGAGTGTCACAGATACGCAGTATTTT. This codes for CASSVVGSVTDTQYF.

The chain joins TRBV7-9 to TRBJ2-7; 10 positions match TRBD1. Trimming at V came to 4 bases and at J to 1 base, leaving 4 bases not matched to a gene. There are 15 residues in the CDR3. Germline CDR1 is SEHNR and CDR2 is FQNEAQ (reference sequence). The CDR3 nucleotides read TGTGCCAGCAGCTCGTGGGGACAGGGGTCCTACGAGCAGTACTTC. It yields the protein CASSSWGQGSYEQYF.

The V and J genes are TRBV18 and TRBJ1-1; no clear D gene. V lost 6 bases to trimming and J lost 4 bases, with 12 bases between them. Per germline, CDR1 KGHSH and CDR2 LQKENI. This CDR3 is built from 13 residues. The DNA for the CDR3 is TGTGCCAGCTCCGAAATAGTAGCCACTGAAGCTTTCTTT. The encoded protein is CASSEIVATEAFF.

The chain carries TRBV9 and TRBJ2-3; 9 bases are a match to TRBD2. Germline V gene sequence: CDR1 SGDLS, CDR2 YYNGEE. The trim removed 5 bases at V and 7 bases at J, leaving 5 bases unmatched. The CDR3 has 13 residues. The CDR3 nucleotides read TGTGCCAGCAGTGTTGGGACTAGCAATACGCAGTATTTT. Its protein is CASSVGTSNTQYF.

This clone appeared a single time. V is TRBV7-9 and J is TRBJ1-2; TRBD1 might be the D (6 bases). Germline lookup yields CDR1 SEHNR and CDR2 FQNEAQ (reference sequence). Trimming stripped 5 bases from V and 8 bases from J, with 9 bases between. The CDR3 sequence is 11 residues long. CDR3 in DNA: TGTGCCAGCAGCGTCACAGGGGGCTACACCTTC. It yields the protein CASSVTGGYTF. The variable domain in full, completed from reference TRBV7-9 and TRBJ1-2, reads DTGVSQNPRHKITKRGQNVTFRCDPISEHNRLYWYRQTLGQGPEFLTYFQNEAQLEKSRLLSDRFSAERPKGSFSTLEIQRTEQGDSAMYLCASSVTGGYTFGSGTRLTVV.

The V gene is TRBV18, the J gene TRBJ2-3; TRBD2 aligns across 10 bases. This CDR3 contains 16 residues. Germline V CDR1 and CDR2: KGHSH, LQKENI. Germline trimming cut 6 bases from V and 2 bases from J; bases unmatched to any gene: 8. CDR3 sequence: CASSSGTSALTDTQYF. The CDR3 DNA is TGTGCCAGCTCCTCTGGGACTAGCGCTCTCACAGATACGCAGTATTTT.

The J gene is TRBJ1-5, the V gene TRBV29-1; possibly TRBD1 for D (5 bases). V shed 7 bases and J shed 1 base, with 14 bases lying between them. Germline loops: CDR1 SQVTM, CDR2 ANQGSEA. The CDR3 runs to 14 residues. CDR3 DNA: TGCAGCGCCGCGGGGGTAGGCAGCAATCAGCCCCAGCATTTT. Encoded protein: CSAAGVGSNQPQHF.

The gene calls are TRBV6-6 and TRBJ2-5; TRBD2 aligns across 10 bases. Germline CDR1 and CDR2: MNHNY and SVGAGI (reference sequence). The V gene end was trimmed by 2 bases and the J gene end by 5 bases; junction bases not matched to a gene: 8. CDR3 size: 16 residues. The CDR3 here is CASSYDASGSKETQYF. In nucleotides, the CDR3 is TGTGCCAGCAGTTACGACGCTAGCGGGAGTAAGGAGACCCAGTACTTC.

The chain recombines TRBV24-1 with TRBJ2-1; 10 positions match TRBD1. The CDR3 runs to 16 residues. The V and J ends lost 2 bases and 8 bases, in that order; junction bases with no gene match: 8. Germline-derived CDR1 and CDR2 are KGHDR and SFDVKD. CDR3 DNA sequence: TGTGCCACCAGTGATTGGACCGGGACAGGGGTCCATGAGCAGTTCTTC. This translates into CATSDWTGTGVHEQFF.

In DNA, the CDR3 is TGTGCCAGCAGTGAATCGGGACAGGGGGTATTGACTTTC. As protein: CASSESGQGVLTF. The chain combines TRBV25-1 with TRBJ2-6; 11 bases map to TRBD1. This CDR3 is 13 amino acids long. Trimming took 1 base from V and 17 from J; bases not matched to a gene: 4. Germline V CDR1 and CDR2: MGHDK, SYGVNS.

CDR3 in amino acids: CATSAGGGTDTQYF. In DNA, the CDR3 is TGTGCCACCAGTGCTGGGGGGGGCACAGATACGCAGTATTTT. The V and J genes are TRBV24-1 and TRBJ2-3; TRBD2 aligns across 7 bases. CDR1 and CDR2 from the germline V gene are KGHDR and SFDVKD. With 5 bases clipped from V and 1 base from J, the junction kept 2 bases outside the gene matches. The CDR3 has 14 residues.

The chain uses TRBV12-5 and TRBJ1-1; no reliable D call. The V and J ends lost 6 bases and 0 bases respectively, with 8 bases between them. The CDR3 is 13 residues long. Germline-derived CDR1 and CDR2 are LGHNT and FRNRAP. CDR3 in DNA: TGTGCTAGTGGGGCGGAGGTGAACACTGAAGCTTTCTTT. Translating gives CASGAEVNTEAFF.

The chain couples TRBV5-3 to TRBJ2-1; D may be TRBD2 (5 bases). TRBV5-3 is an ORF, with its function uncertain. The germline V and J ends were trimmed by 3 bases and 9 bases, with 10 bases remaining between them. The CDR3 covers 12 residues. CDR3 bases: TGTGCCAGAAGCTCCCGACGGGGTGAGCAGTTCTTC. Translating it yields CARSSRRGEQFF.

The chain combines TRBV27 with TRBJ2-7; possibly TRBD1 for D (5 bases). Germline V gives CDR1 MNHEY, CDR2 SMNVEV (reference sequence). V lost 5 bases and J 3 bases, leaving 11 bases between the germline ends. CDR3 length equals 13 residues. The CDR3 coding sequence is TGTGCCAGCAGTGCGGACATTTACTACGAGCAGTACTTC. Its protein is CASSADIYYEQYF.